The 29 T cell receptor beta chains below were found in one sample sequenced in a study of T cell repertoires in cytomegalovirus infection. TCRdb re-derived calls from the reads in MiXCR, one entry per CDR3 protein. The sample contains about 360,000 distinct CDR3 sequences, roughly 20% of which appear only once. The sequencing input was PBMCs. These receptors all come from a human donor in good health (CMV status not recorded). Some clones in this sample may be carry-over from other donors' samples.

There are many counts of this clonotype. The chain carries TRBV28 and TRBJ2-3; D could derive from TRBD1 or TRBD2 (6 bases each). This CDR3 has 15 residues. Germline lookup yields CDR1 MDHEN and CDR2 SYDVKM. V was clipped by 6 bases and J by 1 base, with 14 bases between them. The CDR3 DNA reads TGTGCCAGCAGGATAGGGGGAGGTGGCACAGATACGCAGTATTTT. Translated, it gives CASRIGGGGTDTQYF.

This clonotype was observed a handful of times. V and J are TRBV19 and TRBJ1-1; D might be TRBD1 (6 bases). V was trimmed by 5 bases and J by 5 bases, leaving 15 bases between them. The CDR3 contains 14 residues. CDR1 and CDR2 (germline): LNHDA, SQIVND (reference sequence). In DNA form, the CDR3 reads TGTGCCAGTAGTCCCGACTCTAGGGGGACTGAAGCTTTCTTT. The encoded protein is CASSPDSRGTEAFF. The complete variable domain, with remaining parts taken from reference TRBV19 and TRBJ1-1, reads DGGITQSPKYLFRKEGQNVTLSCEQNLNHDAMYWYRQDPGQGLRLIYYSQIVNDFQKGDIAEGYSVSREKKESFPLTVTSAQKNPTAFYLCASSPDSRGTEAFFGQGTRLTVV.

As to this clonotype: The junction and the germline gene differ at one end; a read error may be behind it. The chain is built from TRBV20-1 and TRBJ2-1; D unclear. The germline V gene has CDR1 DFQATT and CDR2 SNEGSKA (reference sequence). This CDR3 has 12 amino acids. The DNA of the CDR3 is TGCAGTGCTAGTCCCGGATTCCGAGAACCCCCCTTC. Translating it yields CSASPGFREPPF.

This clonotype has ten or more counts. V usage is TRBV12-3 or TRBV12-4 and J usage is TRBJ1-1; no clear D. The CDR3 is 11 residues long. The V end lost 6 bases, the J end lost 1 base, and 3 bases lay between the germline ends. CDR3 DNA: TGTGCCAGCAGGGCGAACACTGAAGCTTTCTTT. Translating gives CASRANTEAFF.

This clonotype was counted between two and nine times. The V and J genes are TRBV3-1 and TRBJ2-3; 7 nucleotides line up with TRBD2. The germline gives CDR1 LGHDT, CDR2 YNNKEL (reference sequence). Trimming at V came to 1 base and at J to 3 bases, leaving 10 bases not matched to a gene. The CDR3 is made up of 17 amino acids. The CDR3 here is CASSQVGLELSTDTQYF. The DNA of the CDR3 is TGTGCCAGCAGCCAAGTCGGACTAGAGCTCTCAACAGATACGCAGTATTTT.

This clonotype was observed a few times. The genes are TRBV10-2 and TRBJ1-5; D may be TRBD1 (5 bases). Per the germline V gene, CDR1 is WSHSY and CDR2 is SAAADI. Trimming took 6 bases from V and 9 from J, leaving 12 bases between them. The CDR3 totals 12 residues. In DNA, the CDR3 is TGCGCCAGCAGCCCCGCTAGGGGGCCCCAGCATTTT. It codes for CASSPARGPQHF.

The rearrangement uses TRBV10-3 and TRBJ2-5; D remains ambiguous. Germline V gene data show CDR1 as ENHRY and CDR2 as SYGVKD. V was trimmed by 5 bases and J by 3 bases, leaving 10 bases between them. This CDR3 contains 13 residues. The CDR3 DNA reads TGTGCCATCAGTATAGGAAATAAAGAGACCCAGTACTTC. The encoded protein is CAISIGNKETQYF.

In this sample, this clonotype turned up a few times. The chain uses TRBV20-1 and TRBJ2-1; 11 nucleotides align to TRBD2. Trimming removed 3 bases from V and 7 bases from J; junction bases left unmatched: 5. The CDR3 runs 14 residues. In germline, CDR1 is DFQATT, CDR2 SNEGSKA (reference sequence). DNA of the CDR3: TGCAGTGCTAGGGGGACTAGCGGAACAAATGAGCAGTTCTTC. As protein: CSARGTSGTNEQFF.

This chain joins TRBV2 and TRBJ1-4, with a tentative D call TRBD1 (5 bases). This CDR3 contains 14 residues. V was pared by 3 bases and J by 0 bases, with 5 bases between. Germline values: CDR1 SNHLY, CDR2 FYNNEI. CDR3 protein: CASSETATNEKLFF. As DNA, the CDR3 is TGTGCCAGCAGTGAGACAGCAACTAATGAAAAACTGTTTTTT.

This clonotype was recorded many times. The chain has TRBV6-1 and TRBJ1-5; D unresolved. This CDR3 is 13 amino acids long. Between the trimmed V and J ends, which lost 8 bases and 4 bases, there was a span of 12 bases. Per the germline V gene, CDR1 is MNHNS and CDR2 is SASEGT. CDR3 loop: CASEARINQPQHF. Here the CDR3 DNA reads TGTGCCAGCGAAGCCAGAATTAATCAGCCCCAGCATTTT.

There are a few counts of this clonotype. CDR3 protein: CASSLMQPQGRELFF. The CDR3 DNA is TGCGCCAGCAGCTTGATGCAGCCTCAGGGAAGGGAGCTGTTTTTT. The J gene is TRBJ2-2, the V gene TRBV5-1, with D perhaps TRBD1 (5 bases). V shed 1 base and J shed 9 bases, with 16 bases lying between them. The CDR3 is made up of 15 amino acids. Germline CDR1 and CDR2: SGHRS and YFSETQ.

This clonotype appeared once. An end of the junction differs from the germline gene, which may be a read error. CDR3 residues: CASSLVNVYNKQFF. The CDR3 DNA sequence: TGTGCCAGCAGCTTAGTTAACGTCTACAATAAGCAGTTTTTC. J is TRBJ2-1 and V is TRBV7-8; D ambiguous. There are 14 residues in the CDR3. The germline CDR1 and CDR2 sequences are SGHVS and FQNEAQ.

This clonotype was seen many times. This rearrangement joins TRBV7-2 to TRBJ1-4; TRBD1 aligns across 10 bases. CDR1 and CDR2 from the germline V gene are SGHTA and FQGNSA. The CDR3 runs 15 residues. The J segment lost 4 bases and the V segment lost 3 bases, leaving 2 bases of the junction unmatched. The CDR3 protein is CASSLGQGLNEKLFF. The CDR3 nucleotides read TGTGCCAGCAGCTTGGGACAGGGGCTTAATGAAAAACTGTTTTTT.

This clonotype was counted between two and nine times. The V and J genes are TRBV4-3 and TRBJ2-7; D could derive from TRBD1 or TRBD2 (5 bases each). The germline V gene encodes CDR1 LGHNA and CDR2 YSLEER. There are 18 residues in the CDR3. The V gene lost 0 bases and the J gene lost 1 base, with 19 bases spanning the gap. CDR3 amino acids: CASSQELQATTLSYEQYF. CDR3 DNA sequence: TGCGCCAGCAGCCAAGAACTACAGGCGACTACTCTATCCTACGAGCAGTACTTC.

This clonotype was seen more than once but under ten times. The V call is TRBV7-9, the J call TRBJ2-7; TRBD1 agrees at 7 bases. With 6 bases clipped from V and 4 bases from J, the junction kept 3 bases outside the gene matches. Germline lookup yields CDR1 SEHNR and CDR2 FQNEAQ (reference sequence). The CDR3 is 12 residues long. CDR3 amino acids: CASSTRGYEQYF. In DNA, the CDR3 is TGTGCCAGCAGTACCAGGGGGTACGAGCAGTACTTC. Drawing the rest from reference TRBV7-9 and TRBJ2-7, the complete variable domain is DTGVSQNPRHKITKRGQNVTFRCDPISEHNRLYWYRQTLGQGPEFLTYFQNEAQLEKSRLLSDRFSAERPKGSFSTLEIQRTEQGDSAMYLCASSTRGYEQYFGPGTRLTVT.

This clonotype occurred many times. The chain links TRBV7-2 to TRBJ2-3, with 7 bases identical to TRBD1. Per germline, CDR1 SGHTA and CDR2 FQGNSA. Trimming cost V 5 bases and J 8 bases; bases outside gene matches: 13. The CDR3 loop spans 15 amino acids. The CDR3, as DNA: TGTGCCAGCAGCCCACAGGGGCCTCGAGAGGGTACGCAGTATTTT. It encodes CASSPQGPREGTQYF. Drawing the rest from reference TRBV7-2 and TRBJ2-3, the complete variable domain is GAGVSQSPSNKVTEKGKDVELRCDPISGHTALYWYRQSLGQGLEFLIYFQGNSAPDKSGLPSDRFSAERTGGSVSTLTIQRTQQEDSAVYLCASSPQGPREGTQYFGPGTRLTVL.

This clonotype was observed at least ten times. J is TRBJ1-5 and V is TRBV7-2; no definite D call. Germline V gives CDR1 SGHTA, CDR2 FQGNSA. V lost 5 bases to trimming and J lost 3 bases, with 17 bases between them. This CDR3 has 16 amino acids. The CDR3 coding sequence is TGTGCCAGCAGCCCTCTGACAAAGAGGGACAATCAGCCCCAGCATTTT. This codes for CASSPLTKRDNQPQHF.

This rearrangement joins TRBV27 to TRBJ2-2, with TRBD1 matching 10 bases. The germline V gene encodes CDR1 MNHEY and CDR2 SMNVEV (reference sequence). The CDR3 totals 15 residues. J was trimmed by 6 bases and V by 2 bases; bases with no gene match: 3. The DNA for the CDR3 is TGTGCCAGCAGTTTAGACAGGGGGCGGGCCGGGGAGCTGTTTTTT. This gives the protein CASSLDRGRAGELFF.

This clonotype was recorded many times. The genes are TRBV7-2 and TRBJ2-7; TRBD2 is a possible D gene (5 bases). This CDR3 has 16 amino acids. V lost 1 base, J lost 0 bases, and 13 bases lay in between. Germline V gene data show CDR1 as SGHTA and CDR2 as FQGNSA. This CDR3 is CASSLVGSLNSYEQYF. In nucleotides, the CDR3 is TGTGCCAGCAGCTTAGTGGGGAGCCTAAACTCCTACGAGCAGTACTTC.

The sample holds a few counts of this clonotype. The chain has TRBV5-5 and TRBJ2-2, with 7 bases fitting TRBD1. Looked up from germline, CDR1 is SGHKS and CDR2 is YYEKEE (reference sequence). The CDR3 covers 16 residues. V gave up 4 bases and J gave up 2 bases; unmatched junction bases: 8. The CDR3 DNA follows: TGTGCCAGCAGCCCTCCGGGACAGCTAAACACCGGGGAGCTGTTTTTT. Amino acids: CASSPPGQLNTGELFF.

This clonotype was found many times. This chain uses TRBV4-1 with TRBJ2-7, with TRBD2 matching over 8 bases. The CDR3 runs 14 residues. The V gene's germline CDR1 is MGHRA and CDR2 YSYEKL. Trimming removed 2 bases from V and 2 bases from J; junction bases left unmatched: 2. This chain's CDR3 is CASSQIAGTYEQYF. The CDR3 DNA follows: TGCGCCAGCAGCCAAATAGCGGGGACCTACGAGCAGTACTTC.

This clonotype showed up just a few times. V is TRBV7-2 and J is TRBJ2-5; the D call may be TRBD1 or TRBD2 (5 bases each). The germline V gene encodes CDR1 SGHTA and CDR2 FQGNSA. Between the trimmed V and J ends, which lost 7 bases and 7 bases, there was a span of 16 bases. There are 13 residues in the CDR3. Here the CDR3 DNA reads TGTGCCAGCAAAGGGGCGGAGGAAGGGACCCAGTACTTC. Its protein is CASKGAEEGTQYF.

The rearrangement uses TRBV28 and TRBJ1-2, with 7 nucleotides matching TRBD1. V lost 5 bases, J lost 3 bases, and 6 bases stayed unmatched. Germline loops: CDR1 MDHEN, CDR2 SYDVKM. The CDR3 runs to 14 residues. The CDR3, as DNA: TGTGCCAGCAGTCCCGGACAGGCTTACTATGGCTACACCTTC. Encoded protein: CASSPGQAYYGYTF.

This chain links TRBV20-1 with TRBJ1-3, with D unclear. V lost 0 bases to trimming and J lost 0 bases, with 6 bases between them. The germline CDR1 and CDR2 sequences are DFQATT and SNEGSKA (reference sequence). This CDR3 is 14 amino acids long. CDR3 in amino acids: CSARDAGSGNTIYF. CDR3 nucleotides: TGCAGTGCTAGAGATGCTGGCTCTGGAAACACCATATATTTT.

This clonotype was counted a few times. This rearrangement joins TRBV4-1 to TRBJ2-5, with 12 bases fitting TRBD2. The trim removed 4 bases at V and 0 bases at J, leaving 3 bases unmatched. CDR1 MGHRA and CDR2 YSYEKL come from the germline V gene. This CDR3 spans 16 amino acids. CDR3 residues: CASSRTSGAYQETQYF. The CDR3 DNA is TGCGCCAGCAGCCGGACTAGCGGGGCTTACCAAGAGACCCAGTACTTC.

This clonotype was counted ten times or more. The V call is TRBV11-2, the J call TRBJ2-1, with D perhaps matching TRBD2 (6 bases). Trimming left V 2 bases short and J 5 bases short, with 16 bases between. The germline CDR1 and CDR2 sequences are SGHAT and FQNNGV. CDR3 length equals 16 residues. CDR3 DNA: TGTGCCAGCAGCTTACGGGTTCTAGCGTCCGACAATGAGCAGTTCTTC. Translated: CASSLRVLASDNEQFF.

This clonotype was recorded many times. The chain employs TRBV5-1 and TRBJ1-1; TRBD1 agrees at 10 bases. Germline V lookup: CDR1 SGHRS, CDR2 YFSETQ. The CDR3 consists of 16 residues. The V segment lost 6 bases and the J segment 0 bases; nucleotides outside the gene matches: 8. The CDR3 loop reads CASTEDRGSLNTEAFF. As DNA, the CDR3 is TGCGCCAGCACAGAGGACAGGGGGTCGTTGAACACTGAAGCTTTCTTT. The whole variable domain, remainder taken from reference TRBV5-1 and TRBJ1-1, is KAGVTQTPRYLIKTRGQQVTLSCSPISGHRSVSWYQQTPGQGLQFLFEYFSETQRNKGNFPGRFSGRQFSNSRSEMNVSTLELGDSALYLCASTEDRGSLNTEAFFGQGTRLTVV.

DNA for the CDR3: TGTGCCAGTAGTGGACCGGGACTAGGGGCCTACGAGCAGTACTTC. Its translation: CASSGPGLGAYEQYF. The chain carries TRBV19 and TRBJ2-7, with 8 bases identical to TRBD2. J lost 2 bases, V lost 5 bases, and 8 bases had no gene match. The CDR3 length is 15 residues. Germline V gene lookup returns CDR1 LNHDA and CDR2 SQIVND (reference sequence).

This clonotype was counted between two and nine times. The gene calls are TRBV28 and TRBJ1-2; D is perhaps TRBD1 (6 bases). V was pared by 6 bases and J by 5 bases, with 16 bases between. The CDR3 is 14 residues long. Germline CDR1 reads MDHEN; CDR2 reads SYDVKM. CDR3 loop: CASRQQGYGYGYTF. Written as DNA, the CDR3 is TGTGCCAGCAGACAACAGGGCTACGGGTATGGCTACACCTTC.